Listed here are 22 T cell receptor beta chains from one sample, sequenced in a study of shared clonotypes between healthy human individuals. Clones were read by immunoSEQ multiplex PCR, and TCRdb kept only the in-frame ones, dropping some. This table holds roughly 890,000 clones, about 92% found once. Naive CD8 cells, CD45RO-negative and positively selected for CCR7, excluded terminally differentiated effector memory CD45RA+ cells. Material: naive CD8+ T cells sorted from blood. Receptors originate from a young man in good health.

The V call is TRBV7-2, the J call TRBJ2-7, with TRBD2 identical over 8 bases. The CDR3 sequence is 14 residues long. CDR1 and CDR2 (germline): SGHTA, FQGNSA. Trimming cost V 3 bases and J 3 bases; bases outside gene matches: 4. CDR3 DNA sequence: TGTGCCAGCAGCTTTACTAGCGGAGACTACGAGCAGTACTTC. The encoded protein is CASSFTSGDYEQYF.

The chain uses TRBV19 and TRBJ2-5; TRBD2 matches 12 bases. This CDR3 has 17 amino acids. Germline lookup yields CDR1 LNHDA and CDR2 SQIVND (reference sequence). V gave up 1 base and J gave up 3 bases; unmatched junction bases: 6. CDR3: CASSIGGLAGGEETQYF. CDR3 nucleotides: TGTGCCAGTAGTATAGGCGGGCTAGCGGGAGGGGAAGAGACCCAGTACTTC.

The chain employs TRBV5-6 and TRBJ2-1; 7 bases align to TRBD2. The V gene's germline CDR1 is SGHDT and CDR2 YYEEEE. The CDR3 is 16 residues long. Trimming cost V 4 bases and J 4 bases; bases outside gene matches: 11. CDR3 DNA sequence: TGTGCCAGCAGCCTAGTTTCTAGCGGTTTTTACAATGAGCAGTTCTTC. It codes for CASSLVSSGFYNEQFF.

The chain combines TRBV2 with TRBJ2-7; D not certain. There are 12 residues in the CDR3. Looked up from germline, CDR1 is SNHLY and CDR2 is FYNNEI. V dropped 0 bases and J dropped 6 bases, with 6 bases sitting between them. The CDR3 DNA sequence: TGTGCCAGCAGTGAAGCGCTTATCGAGCAGTACTTC. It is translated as CASSEALIEQYF.

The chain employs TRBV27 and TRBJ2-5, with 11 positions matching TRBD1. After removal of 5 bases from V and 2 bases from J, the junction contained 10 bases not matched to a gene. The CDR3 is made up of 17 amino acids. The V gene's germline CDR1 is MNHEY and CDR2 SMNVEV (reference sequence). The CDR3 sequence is CASSPLGQGARQETQYF. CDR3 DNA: TGTGCCAGCAGTCCCCTTGGACAGGGGGCCAGGCAAGAGACCCAGTACTTC.

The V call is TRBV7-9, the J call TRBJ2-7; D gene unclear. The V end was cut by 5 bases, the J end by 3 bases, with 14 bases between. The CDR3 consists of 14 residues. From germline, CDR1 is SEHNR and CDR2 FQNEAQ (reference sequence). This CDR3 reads CASSPPLAFYEQYF. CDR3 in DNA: TGTGCCAGCAGCCCCCCCTTGGCCTTCTACGAGCAGTACTTC.

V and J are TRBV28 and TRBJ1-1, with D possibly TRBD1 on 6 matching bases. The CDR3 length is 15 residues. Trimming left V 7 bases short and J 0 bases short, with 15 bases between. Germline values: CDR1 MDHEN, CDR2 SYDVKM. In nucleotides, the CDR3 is TGTGCCAGCAATCAAAGGGGGGGATTGAACACTGAAGCTTTCTTT. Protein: CASNQRGGLNTEAFF.

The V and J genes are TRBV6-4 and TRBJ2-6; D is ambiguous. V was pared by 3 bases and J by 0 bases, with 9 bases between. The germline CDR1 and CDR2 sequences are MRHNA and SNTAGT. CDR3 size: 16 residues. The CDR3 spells CASSESTLSGANVLTF. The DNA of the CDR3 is TGTGCCAGCAGTGAATCAACGCTCTCTGGGGCCAACGTCCTGACTTTC.

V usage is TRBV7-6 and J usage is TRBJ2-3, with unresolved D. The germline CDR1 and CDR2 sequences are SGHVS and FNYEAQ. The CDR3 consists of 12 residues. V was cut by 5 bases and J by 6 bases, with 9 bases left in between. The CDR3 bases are TGTGCCAGCAGCCAGGTTGGGGATACGCAGTATTTT. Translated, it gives CASSQVGDTQYF.

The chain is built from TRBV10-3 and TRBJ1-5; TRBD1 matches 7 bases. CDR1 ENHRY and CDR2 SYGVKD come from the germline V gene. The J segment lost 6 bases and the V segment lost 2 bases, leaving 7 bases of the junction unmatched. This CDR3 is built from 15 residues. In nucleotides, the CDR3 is TGTGCCATCAGTGAGGAGGGGGCGCGAGGTCAGCCCCAGCATTTT. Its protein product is CAISEEGARGQPQHF.

CDR3 region: CASSYGFSGEAFF. For the CDR3, the DNA is TGTGCCAGCAGTTACGGGTTTTCGGGGGAAGCTTTCTTT. The chain combines TRBV6-5 with TRBJ1-1; D not resolved. V was cut by 2 bases and J by 8 bases, with 12 bases left in between. Germline V gene lookup returns CDR1 MNHEY and CDR2 SVGAGI. The CDR3 has 13 residues.

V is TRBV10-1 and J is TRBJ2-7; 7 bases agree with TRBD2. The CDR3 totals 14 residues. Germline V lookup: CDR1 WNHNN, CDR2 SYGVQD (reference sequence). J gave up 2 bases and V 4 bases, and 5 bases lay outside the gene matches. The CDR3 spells CASSVGAGPYEQYF. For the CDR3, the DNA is TGCGCCAGCAGTGTAGGAGCGGGGCCCTACGAGCAGTACTTC.

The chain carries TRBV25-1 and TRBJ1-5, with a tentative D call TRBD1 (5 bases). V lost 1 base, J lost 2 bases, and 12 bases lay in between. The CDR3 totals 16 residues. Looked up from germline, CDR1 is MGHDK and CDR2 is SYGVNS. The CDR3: CASSESPWGGNQPQHF. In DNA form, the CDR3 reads TGTGCCAGCAGTGAATCACCGTGGGGGGGCAATCAGCCCCAGCATTTT.

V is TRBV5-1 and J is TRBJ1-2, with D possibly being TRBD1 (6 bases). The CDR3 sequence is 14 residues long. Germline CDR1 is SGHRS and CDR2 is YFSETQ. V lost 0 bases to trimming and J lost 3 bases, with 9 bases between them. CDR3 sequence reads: CASSLGTAYYGYTF. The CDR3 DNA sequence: TGCGCCAGCAGCTTGGGGACAGCCTACTATGGCTACACCTTC.

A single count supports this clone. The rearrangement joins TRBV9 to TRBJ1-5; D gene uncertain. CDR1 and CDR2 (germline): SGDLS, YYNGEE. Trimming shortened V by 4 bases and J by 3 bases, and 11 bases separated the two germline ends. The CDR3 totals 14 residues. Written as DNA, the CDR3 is TGTGCCAGCAGCCCGGAAACAGACAATCAGCCCCAGCATTTT. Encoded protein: CASSPETDNQPQHF.

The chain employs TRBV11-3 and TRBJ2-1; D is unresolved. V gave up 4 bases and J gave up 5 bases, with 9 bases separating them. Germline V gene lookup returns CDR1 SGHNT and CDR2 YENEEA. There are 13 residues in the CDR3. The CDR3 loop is CASSSWANNEQFF. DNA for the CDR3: TGTGCCAGCAGCTCCTGGGCAAACAATGAGCAGTTCTTC.

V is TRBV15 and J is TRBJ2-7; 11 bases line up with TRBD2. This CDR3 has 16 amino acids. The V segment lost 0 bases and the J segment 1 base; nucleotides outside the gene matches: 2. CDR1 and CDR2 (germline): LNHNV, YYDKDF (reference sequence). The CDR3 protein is CATSRDRLAGSYEQYF. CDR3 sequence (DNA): TGTGCCACCAGCAGAGATCGACTAGCGGGGTCCTACGAGCAGTACTTC. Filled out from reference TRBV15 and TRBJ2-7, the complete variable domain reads DAMVIQNPRYQVTQFGKPVTLSCSQTLNHNVMYWYQQKSSQAPKLLFHYYDKDFNNEADTPDNFQSRRPNTSFCFLDIRSPGLGDTAMYLCATSRDRLAGSYEQYFGPGTRLTVT.

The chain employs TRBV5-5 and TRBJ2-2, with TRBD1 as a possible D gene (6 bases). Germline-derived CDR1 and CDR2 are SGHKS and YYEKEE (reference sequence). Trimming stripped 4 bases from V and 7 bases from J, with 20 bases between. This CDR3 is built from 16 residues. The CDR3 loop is CASSHNRVPAGGELFF. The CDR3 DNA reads TGTGCCAGCAGCCATAACAGGGTTCCCGCCGGCGGGGAGCTGTTTTTT. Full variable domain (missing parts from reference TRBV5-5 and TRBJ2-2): DAGVTQSPTHLIKTRGQQVTLRCSPISGHKSVSWYQQVLGQGPQFIFQYYEKEERGRGNFPDRFSARQFPNYSSELNVNALLLGDSALYLCASSHNRVPAGGELFFGEGSRLTVL.

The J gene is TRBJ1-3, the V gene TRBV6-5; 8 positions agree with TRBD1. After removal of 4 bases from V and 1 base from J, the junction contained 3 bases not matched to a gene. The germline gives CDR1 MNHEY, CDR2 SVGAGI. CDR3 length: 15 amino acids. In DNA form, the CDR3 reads TGTGCCAGCAGTTTACAGGGGGTGTCTGGAAACACCATATATTTT. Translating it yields CASSLQGVSGNTIYF.

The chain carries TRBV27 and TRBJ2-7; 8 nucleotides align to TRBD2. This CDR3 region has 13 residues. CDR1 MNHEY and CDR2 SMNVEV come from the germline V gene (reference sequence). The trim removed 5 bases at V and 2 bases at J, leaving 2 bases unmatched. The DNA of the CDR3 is TGTGCCAGCAGTCGGCGGGGGGCCTACGAGCAGTACTTC. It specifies CASSRRGAYEQYF.

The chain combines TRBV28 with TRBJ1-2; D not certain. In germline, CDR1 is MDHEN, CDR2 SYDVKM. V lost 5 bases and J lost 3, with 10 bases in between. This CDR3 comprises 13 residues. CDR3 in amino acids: CASSPDGDYGYTF. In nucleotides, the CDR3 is TGTGCCAGCAGTCCGGACGGAGACTATGGCTACACCTTC.

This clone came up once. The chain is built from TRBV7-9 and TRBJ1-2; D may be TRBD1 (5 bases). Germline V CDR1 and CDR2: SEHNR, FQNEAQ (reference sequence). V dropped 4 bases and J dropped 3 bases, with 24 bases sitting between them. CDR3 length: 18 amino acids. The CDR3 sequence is CASSYKVLTRDGDYGYTF. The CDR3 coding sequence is TGTGCCAGCAGCTATAAAGTACTAACTCGGGACGGCGACTATGGCTACACCTTC.